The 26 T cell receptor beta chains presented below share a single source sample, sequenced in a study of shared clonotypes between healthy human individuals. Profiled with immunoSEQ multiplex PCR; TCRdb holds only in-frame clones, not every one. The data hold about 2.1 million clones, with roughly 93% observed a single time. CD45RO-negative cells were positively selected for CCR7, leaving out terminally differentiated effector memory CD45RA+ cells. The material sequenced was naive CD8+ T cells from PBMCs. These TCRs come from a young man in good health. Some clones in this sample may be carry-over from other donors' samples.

CDR3 sequence: CASSPKPDLGANVLTF. The DNA of the CDR3 is TGTGCCAGCAGCCCTAAACCGGATCTGGGGGCCAACGTCCTGACTTTC. The chain combines TRBV25-1 with TRBJ2-6; D remains unclear. Trimming removed 6 bases from V and 4 bases from J, with 16 bases in between. Germline CDR1 reads MGHDK; CDR2 reads SYGVNS. CDR3 length: 16 amino acids.

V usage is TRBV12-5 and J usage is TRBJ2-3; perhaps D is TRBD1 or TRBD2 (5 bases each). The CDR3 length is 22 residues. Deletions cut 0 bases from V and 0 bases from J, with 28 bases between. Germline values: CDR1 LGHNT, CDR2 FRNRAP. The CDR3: CASGLVLPTTNGALHSTDTQYF. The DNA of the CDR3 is TGTGCTAGTGGTTTGGTACTGCCCACCACCAACGGGGCCCTACATAGCACAGATACGCAGTATTTT.

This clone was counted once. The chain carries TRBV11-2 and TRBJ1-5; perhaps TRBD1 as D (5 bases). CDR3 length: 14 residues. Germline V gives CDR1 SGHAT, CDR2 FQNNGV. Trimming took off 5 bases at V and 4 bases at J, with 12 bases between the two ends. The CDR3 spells CASSPRQTNQPQHF. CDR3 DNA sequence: TGTGCCAGCAGCCCCAGACAGACAAATCAGCCCCAGCATTTT.

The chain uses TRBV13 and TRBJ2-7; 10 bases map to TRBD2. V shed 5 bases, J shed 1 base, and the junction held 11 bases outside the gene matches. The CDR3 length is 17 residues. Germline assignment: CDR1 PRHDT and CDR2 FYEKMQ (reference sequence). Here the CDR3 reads CASSPLGEREGSYEQYF. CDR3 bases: TGTGCCAGCAGCCCCTTGGGCGAGCGGGAGGGATCCTACGAGCAGTACTTC.

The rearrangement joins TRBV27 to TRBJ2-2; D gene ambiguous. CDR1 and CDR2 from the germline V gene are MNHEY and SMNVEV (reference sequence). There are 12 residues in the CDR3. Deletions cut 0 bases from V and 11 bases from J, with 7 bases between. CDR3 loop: CASSLSGLELFF. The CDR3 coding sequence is TGTGCCAGCAGTTTATCGGGTCTAGAGCTGTTTTTT.

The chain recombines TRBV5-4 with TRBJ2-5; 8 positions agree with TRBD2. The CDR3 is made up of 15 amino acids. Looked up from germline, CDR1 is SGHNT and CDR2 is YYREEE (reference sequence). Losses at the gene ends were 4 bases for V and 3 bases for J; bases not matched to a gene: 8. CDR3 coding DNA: TGTGCCAGCAGCAAAAAGCGGGAGAGAGAAGAGACCCAGTACTTC. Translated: CASSKKREREETQYF. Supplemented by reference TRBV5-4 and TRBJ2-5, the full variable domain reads ETGVTQSPTHLIKTRGQQVTLRCSSQSGHNTVSWYQQALGQGPQFIFQYYREEENGRGNFPPRFSGLQFPNYSSELNVNALELDDSALYLCASSKKREREETQYFGPGTRLLVL.

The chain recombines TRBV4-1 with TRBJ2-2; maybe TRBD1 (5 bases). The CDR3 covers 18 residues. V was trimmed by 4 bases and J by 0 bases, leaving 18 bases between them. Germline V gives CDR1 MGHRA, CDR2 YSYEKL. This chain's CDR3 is CASSLRFGAHANTGELFF. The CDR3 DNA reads TGCGCCAGCAGCCTCCGGTTTGGGGCCCACGCGAACACCGGGGAGCTGTTTTTT.

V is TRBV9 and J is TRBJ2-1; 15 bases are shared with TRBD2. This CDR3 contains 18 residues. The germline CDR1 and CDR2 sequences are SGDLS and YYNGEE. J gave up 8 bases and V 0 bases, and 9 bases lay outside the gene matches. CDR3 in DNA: TGTGCCAGCAGCGTAGCTAATTCCGGACTAGCGGGAGGGTATGAGCAGTTCTTC. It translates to CASSVANSGLAGGYEQFF.

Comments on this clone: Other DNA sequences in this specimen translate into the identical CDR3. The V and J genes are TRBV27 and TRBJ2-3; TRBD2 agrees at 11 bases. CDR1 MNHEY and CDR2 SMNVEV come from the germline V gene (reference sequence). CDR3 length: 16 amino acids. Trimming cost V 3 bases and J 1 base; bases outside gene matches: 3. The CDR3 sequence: CASSFLAGGGTDTQYF. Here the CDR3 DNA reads TGTGCCAGCAGTTTCCTAGCGGGAGGCGGCACAGATACGCAGTATTTT.

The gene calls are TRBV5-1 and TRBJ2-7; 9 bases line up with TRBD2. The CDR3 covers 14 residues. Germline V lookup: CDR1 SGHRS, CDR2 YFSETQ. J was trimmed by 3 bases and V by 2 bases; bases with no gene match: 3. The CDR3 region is CASSFSGGNYEQYF. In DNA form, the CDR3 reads TGCGCCAGCAGCTTTAGCGGGGGTAACTACGAGCAGTACTTC.

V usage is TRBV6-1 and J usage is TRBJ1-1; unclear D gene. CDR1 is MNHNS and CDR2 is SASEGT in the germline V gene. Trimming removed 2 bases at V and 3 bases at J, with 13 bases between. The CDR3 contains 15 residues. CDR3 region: CASSETLSRHTEAFF. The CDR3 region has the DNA TGTGCCAGCAGTGAAACCCTGTCACGGCACACTGAAGCTTTCTTT.

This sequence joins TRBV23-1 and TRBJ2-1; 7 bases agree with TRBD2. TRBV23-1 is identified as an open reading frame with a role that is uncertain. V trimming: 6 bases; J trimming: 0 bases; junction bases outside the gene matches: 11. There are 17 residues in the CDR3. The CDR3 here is CASSPALARSSYNEQFF. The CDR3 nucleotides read TGCGCCAGCAGCCCAGCACTAGCGCGGAGCTCCTACAATGAGCAGTTCTTC.

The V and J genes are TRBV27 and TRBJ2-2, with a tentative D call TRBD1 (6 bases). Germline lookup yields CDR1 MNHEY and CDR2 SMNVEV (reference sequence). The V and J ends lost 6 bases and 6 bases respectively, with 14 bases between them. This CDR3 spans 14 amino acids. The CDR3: CASRRQGTPGELFF. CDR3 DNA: TGTGCCAGCAGGCGGCAGGGGACGCCCGGGGAGCTGTTTTTT.

As DNA, the CDR3 is TGCGCCAGTTTGGGACCGGGGACTGAAGCTTTCTTT. This sequence encodes CASLGPGTEAFF. The V and J genes are TRBV5-1 and TRBJ1-1; weak D call: TRBD1 (5 bases). V was shortened by 8 bases and J by 5 bases, with 13 bases between the two germline ends. The CDR3 contains 12 residues. The germline V gene encodes CDR1 SGHRS and CDR2 YFSETQ.

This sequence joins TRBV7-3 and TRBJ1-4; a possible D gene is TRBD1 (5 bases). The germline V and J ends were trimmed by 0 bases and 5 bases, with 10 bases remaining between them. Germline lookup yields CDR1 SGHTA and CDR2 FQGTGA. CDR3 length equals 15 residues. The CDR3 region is CASSLTGARNEKLFF. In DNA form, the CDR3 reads TGTGCCAGCAGCTTAACCGGGGCGAGGAATGAAAAACTGTTTTTT.

The CDR3 bases are TGTGCCAGCAGTTTACCCTCCCTAGCGGGAGACCTAAATGAGCAGTTCTTC. The encoded protein is CASSLPSLAGDLNEQFF. The chain is built from TRBV27 and TRBJ2-1; 10 nucleotides align to TRBD2. Germline V lookup: CDR1 MNHEY, CDR2 SMNVEV (reference sequence). The CDR3 totals 17 residues. Trimming took 2 bases from V and 7 from J; bases not matched to a gene: 11.

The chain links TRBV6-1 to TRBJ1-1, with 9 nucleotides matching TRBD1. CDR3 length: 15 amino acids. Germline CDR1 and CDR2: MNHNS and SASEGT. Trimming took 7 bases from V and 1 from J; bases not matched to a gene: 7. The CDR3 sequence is CASTRDRATNTEAFF. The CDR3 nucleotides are TGTGCCAGCACCAGGGACAGGGCAACGAACACTGAAGCTTTCTTT.

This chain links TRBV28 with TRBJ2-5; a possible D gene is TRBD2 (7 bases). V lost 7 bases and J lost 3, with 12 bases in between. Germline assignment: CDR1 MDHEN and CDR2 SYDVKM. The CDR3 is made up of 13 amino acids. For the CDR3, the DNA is TGTGCCAGCAAGGGGGGGGCGAAAGAGACCCAGTACTTC. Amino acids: CASKGGAKETQYF. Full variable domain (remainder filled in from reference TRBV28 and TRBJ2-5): DVKVTQSSRYLVKRTGEKVFLECVQDMDHENMFWYRQDPGLGLRLIYFSYDVKMKEKGDIPEGYSVSREKKERFSLILESASTNQTSMYLCASKGGAKETQYFGPGTRLLVL.

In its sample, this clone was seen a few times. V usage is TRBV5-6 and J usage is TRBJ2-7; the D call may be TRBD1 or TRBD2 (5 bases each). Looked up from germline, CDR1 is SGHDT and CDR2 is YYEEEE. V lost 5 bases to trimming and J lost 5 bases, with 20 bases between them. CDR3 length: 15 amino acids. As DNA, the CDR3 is TGTGCCAGCAGACTCCCCGGGACCCCAACCGACGAGCAGTACTTC. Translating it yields CASRLPGTPTDEQYF.

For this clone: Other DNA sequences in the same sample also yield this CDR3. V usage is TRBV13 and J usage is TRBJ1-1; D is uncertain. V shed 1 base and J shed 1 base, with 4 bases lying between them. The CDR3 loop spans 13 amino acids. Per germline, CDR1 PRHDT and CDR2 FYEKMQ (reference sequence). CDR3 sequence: CASSLAGNTEAFF. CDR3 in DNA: TGTGCCAGCAGCTTAGCGGGGAACACTGAAGCTTTCTTT.

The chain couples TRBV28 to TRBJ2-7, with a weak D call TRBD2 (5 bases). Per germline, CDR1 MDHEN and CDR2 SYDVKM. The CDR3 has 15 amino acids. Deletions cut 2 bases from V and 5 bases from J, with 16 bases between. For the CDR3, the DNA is TGTGCCAGCAGTTTAAGGGCTAGGAGGATTAACGAGCAGTACTTC. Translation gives CASSLRARRINEQYF.

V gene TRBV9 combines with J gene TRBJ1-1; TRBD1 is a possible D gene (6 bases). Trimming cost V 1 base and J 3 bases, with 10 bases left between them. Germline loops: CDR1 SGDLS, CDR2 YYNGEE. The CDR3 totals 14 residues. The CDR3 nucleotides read TGTGCCAGCAGCGTAAGGGCAGGGGACACTGAAGCTTTCTTT. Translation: CASSVRAGDTEAFF. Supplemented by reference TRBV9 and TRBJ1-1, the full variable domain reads DSGVTQTPKHLITATGQRVTLRCSPRSGDLSVYWYQQSLDQGLQFLIQYYNGEERAKGNILERFSAQQFPDLHSELNLSSLELGDSALYFCASSVRAGDTEAFFGQGTRLTVV.

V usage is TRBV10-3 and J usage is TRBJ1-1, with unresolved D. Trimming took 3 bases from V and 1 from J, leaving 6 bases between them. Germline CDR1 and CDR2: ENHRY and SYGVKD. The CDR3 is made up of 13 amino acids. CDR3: CAISELGNTEAFF. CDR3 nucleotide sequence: TGTGCCATCAGTGAATTAGGGAACACTGAAGCTTTCTTT.

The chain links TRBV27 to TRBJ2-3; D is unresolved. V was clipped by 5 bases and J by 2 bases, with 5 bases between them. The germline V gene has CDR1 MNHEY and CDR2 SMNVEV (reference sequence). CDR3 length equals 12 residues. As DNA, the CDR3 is TGTGCCAGCAGTGTAGCCACAGATACGCAGTATTTT. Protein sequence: CASSVATDTQYF.

DNA for the CDR3: TGTGCCAGCAGCTTTGTACAGAACACCGGGGAGCTGTTTTTT. Encoded protein: CASSFVQNTGELFF. The V gene is TRBV7-8, the J gene TRBJ2-2; no clear D. From germline, CDR1 is SGHVS and CDR2 FQNEAQ. With 3 bases removed from V and 1 base from J, the gap between germline ends came to 6 bases. This CDR3 contains 14 residues.

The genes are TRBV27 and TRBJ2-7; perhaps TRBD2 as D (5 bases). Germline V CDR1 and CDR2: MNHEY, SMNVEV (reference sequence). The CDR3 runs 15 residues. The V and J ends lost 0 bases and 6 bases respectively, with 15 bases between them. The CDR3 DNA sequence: TGTGCCAGCAGTTTATCCCCCGGCATGGCGGGCGAGCAGTACTTC. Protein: CASSLSPGMAGEQYF.